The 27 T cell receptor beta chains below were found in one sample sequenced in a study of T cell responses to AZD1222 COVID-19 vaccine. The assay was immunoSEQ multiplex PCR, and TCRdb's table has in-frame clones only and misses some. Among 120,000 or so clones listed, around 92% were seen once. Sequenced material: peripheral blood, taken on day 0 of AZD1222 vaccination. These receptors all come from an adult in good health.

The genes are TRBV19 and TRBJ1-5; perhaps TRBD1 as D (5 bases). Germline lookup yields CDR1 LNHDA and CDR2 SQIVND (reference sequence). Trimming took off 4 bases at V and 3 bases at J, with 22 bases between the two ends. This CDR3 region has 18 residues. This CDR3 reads CASSRRPGGVKFNQPQHF. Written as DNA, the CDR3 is TGTGCCAGTAGTAGACGTCCGGGAGGGGTGAAATTCAATCAGCCCCAGCATTTT. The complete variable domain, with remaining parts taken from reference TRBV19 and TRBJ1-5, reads DGGITQSPKYLFRKEGQNVTLSCEQNLNHDAMYWYRQDPGQGLRLIYYSQIVNDFQKGDIAEGYSVSREKKESFPLTVTSAQKNPTAFYLCASSRRPGGVKFNQPQHFGDGTRLSIL.

The CDR3 is CASSAFPGLLYEQYF. The CDR3 DNA is TGTGCCAGCAGCGCATTCCCGGGACTACTATACGAGCAGTACTTC. The chain combines TRBV9 with TRBJ2-7, with 7 bases that match TRBD2. CDR1 and CDR2 (germline): SGDLS, YYNGEE. There are 15 residues in the CDR3. J gave up 4 bases and V 3 bases, and 10 bases lay outside the gene matches.

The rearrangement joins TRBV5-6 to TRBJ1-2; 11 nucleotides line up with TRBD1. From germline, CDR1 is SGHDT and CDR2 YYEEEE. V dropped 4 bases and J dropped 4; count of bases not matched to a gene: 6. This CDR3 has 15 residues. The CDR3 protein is CASSPDRGLGYGYTF. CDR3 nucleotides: TGTGCCAGCAGCCCGGACAGGGGGCTAGGCTATGGCTACACCTTC. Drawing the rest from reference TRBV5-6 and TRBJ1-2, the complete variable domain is DAGVTQSPTHLIKTRGQQVTLRCSPKSGHDTVSWYQQALGQGPQFIFQYYEEEERQRGNFPDRFSGHQFPNYSSELNVNALLLGDSALYLCASSPDRGLGYGYTFGSGTRLTVV.

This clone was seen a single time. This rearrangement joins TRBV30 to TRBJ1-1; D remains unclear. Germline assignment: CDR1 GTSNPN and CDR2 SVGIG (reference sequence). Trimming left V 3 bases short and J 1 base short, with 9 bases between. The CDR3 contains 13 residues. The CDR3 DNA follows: TGTGCCTGGAGGTGGGATGCGAACACTGAAGCTTTCTTT. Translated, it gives CAWRWDANTEAFF.

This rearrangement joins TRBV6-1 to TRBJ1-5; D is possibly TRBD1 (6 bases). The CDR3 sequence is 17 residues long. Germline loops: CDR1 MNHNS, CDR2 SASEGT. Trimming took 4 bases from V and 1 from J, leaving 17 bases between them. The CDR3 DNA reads TGTGCCAGCAGTGTCCCCCGGGGGCAGGGGAGCAATCAGCCCCAGCATTTT. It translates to CASSVPRGQGSNQPQHF.

The CDR3 DNA follows: TGTGCCAGTAGCACGACAGGGGGCGGGTATAGAGATACGCAGTATTTT. Translating gives CASSTTGGGYRDTQYF. The chain links TRBV19 to TRBJ2-3, with 10 bases that match TRBD1. The CDR3 has 16 amino acids. Unmatched junction bases numbered 11, after V lost 6 bases and J lost 5 bases. CDR1 LNHDA and CDR2 SQIVND come from the germline V gene (reference sequence).

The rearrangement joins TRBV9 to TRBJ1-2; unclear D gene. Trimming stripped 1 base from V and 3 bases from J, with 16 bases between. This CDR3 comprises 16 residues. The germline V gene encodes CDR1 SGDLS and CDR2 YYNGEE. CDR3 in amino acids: CASSVYASSAYYGYTF. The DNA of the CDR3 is TGTGCCAGCAGCGTATACGCCAGTTCGGCCTACTATGGCTACACCTTC. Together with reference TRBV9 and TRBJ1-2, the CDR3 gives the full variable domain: DSGVTQTPKHLITATGQRVTLRCSPRSGDLSVYWYQQSLDQGLQFLIQYYNGEERAKGNILERFSAQQFPDLHSELNLSSLELGDSALYFCASSVYASSAYYGYTFGSGTRLTVV.

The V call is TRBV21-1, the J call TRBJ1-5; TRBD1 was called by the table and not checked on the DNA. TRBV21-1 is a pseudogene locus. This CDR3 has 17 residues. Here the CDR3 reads CASSKVKQGLGNQPQHF. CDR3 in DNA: TGTGCCAGCAGCAAAGTTAAGCAGGGTTTAGGCAATCAGCCCCAGCATTTT.

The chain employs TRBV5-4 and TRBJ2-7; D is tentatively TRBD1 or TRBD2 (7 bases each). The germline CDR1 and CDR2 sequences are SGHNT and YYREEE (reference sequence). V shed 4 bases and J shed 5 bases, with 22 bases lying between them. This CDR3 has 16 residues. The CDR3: CASSTPGAGQLHEQYF. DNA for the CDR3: TGTGCCAGCAGCACCCCCGGAGCGGGACAGCTCCACGAGCAGTACTTC.

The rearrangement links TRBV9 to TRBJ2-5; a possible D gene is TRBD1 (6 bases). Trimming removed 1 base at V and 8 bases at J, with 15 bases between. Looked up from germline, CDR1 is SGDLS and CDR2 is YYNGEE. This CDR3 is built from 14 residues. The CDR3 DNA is TGTGCCAGCAGCGTATGGGACACGGGGTTTACCCAGTACTTC. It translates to CASSVWDTGFTQYF.

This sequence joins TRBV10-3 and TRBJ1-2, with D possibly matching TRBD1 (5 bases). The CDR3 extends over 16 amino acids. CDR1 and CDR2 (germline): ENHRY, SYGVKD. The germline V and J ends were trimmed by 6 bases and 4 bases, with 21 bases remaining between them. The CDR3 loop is CAIRAPGLDLGYGYTF. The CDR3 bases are TGTGCCATCAGAGCACCGGGACTCGATCTGGGCTATGGCTACACCTTC.

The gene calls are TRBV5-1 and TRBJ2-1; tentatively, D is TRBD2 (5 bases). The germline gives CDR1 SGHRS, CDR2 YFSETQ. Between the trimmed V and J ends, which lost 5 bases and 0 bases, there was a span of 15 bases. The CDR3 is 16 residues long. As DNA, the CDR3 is TGCGCCAGCAGGCGAACTAGTGCGAGCTCCTACAATGAGCAGTTCTTC. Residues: CASRRTSASSYNEQFF.

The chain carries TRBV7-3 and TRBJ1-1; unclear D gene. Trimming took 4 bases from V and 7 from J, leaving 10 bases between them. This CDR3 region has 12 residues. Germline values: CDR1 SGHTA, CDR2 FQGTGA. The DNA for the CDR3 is TGTGCCAGCAGCTCGAGACAACTTGAAGCTTTCTTT. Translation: CASSSRQLEAFF.

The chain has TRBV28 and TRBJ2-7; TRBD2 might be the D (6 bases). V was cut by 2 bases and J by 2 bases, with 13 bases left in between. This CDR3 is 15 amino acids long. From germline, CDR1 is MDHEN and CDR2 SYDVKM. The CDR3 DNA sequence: TGTGCCAGCAGTTTAGGGGGAGGAGGACCCTACGAGCAGTACTTC. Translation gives CASSLGGGGPYEQYF. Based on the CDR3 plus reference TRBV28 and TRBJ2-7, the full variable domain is DVKVTQSSRYLVKRTGEKVFLECVQDMDHENMFWYRQDPGLGLRLIYFSYDVKMKEKGDIPEGYSVSREKKERFSLILESASTNQTSMYLCASSLGGGGPYEQYFGPGTRLTVT.

DNA for the CDR3: TGTGCCAGCAGCGCGGGAGGGGACGGCGGAGATAAGCATTTT. Residues: CASSAGGDGGDKHF. The rearrangement links TRBV7-2 to TRBJ1-5, with D possibly TRBD1 on 5 matching bases. Germline assignment: CDR1 SGHTA and CDR2 FQGNSA. Trimming removed 5 bases at V and 14 bases at J, with 22 bases between. CDR3 length equals 14 residues.

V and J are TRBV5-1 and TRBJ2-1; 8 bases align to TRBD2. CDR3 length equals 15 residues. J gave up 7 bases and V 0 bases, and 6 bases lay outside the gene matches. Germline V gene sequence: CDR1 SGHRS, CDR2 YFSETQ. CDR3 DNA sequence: TGCGCCAGCAGCTTGGTGCGAGGGACTAGAAATGAGCAGTTCTTC. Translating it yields CASSLVRGTRNEQFF.

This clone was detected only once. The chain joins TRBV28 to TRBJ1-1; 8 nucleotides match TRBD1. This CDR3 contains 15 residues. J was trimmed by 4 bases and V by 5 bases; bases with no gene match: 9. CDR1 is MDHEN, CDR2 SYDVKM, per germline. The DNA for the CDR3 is TGTGCCAGCAGTCCAACAGGGGGTCGATCCACTGAAGCTTTCTTT. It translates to CASSPTGGRSTEAFF.

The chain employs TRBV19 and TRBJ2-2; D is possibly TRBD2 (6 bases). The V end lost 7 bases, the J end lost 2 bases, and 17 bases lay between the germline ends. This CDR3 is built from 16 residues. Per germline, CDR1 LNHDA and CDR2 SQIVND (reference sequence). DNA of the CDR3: TGTGCCAGTAATCCACGACTAGGATCTAACACCGGGGAGCTGTTTTTT. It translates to CASNPRLGSNTGELFF.

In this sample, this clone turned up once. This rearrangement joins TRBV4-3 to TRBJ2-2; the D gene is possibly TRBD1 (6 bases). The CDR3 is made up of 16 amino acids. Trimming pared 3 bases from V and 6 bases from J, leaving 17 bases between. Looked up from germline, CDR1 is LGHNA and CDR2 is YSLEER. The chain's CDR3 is CASSQARTVGSGELFF. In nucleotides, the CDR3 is TGCGCCAGCAGCCAGGCAAGGACAGTTGGATCCGGGGAGCTGTTTTTT.

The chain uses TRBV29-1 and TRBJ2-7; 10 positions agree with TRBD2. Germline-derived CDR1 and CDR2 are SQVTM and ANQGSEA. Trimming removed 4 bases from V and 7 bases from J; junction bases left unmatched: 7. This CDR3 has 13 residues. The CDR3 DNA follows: TGCAGCGTTGCCGCTAGCGGGAGTAGAGAGCAGTACTTC. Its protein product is CSVAASGSREQYF.

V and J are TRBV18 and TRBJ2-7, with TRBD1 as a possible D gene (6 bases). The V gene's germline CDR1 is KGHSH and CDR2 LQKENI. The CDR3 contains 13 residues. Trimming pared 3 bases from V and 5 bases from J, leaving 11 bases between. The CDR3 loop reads CASSPYRVNEQYF. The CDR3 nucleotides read TGTGCCAGCTCACCCTACAGGGTTAACGAGCAGTACTTC.

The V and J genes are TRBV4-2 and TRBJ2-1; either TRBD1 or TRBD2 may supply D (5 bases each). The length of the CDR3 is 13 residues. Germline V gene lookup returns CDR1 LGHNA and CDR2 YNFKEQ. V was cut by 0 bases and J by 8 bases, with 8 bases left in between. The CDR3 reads CASSQETGHEQFF. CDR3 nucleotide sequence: TGTGCCAGCAGCCAAGAGACGGGGCATGAGCAGTTCTTC.

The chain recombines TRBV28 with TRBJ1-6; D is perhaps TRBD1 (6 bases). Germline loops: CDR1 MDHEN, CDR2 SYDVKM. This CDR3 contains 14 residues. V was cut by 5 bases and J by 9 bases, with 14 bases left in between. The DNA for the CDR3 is TGTGCCAGCAGTCTCAGGGGAGTGCGTTCACCCCTCCACTTT. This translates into CASSLRGVRSPLHF. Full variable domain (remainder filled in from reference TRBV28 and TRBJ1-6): DVKVTQSSRYLVKRTGEKVFLECVQDMDHENMFWYRQDPGLGLRLIYFSYDVKMKEKGDIPEGYSVSREKKERFSLILESASTNQTSMYLCASSLRGVRSPLHFGNGTRLTVT.

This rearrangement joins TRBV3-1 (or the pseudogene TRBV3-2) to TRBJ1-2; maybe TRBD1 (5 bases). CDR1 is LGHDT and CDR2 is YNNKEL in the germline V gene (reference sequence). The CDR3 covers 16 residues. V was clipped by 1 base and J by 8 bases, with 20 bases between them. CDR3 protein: CASSQARAGPWRGYTF. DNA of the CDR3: TGTGCCAGCAGCCAAGCTCGGGCAGGGCCTTGGAGAGGCTACACCTTC.

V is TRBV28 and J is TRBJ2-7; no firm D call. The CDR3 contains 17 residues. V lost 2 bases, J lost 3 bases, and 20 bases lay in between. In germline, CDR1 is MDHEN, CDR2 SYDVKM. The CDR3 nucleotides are TGTGCCAGCAGTTTAACTTCCGGTAACGACATTCTCTACGAGCAGTACTTC. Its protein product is CASSLTSGNDILYEQYF. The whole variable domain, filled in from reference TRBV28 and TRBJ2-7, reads DVKVTQSSRYLVKRTGEKVFLECVQDMDHENMFWYRQDPGLGLRLIYFSYDVKMKEKGDIPEGYSVSREKKERFSLILESASTNQTSMYLCASSLTSGNDILYEQYFGPGTRLTVT.

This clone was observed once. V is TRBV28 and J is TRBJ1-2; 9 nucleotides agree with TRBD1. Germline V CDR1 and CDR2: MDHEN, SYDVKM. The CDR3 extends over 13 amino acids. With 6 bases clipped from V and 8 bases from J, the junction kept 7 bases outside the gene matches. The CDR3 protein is CASRVGQGDGYTF. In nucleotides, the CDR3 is TGTGCCAGCAGGGTGGGACAGGGCGACGGCTACACCTTC.

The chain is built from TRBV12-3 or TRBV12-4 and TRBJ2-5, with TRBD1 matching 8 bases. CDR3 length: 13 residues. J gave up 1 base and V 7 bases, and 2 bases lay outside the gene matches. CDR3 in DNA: TGTGCCAGCACGGACAGGGTCCAAGAGACCCAGTACTTC. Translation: CASTDRVQETQYF.